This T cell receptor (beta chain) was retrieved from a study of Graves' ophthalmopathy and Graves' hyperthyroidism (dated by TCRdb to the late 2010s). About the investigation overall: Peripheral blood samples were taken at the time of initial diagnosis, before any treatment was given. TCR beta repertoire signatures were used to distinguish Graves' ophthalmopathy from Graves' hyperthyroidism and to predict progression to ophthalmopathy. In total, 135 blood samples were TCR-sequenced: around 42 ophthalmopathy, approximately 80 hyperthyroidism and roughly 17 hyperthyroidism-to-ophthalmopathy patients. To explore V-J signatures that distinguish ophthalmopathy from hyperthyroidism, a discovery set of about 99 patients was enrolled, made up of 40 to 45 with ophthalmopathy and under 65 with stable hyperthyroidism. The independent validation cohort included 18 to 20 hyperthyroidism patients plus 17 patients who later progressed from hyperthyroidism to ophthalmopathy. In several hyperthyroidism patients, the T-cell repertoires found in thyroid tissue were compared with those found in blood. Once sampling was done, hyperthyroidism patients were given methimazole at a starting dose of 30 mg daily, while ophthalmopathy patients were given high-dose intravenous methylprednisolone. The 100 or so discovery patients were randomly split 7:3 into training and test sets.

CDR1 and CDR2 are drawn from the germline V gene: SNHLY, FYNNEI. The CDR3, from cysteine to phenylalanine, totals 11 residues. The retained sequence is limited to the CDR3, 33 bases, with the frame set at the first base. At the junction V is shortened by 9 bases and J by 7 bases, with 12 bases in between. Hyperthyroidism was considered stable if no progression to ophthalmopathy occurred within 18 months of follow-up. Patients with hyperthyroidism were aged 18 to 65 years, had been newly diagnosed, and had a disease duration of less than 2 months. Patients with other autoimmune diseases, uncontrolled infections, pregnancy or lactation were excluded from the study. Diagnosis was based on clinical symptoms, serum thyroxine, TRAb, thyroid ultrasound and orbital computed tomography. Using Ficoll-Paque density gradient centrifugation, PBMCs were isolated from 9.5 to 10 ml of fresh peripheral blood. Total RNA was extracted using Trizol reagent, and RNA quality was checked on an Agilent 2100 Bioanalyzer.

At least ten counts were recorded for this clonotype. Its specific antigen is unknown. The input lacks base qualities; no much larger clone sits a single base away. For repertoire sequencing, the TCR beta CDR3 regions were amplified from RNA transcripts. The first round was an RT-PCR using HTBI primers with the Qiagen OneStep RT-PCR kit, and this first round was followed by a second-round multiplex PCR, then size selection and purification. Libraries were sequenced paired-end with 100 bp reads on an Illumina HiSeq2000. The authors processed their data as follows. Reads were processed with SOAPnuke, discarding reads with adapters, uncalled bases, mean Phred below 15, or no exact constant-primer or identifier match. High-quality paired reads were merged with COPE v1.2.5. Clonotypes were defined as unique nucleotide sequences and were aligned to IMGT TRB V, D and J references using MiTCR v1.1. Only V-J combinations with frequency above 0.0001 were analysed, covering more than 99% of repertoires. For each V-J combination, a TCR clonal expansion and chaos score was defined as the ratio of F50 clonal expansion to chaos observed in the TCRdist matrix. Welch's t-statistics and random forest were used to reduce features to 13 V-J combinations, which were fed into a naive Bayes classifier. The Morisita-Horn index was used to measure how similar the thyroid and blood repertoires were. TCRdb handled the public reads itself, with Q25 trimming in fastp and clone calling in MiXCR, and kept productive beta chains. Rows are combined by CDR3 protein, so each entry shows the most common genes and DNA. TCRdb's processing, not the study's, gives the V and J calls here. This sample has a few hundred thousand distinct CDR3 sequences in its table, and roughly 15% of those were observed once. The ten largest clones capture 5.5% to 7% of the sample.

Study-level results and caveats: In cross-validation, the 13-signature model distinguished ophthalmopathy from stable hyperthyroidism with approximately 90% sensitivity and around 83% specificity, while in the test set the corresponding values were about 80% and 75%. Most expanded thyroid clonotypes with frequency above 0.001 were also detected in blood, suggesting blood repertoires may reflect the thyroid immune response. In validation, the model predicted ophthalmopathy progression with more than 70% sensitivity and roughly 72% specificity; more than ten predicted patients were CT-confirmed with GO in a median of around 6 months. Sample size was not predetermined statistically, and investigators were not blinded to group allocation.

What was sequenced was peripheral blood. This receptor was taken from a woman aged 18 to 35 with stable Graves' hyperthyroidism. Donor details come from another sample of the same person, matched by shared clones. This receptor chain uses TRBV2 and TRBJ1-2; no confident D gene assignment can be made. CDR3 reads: CARGREVGYTF. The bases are TGTGCCAGGGGCCGGGAAGTTGGCTACACCTTC.